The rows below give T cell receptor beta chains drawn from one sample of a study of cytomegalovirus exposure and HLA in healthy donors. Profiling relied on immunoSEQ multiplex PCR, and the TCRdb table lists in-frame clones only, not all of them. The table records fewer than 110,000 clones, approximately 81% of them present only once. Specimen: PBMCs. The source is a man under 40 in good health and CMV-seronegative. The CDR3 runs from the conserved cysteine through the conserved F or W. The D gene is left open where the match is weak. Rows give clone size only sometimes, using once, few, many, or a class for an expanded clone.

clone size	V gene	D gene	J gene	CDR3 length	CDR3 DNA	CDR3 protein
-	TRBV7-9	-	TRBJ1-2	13	TGTGCCAGCAGCCCGCGGCCTTTCTATGGCTACACCTTC	CASSPRPFYGYTF
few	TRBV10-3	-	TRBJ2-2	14	TGTGCCAACCAGGGGACACCTAACACCGGGGAGCTGTTTTTT	CANQGTPNTGELFF
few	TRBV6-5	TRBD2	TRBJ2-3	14	TGTGCCAGCAGGTGGCGGGGGGTCATGGATACGCAGTATTTT	CASRWRGVMDTQYF
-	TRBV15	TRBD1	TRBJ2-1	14	TGTGCCACCAGCCGAGGACAGGGGGGCAATGAGCAGTTCTTC	CATSRGQGGNEQFF
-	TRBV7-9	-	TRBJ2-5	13	TGTGCCAGCCGACGCGGGATCCAAGAGACCCAGTACTTC	CASRRGIQETQYF
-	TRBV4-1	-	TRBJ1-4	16	TGCGCCAGCAGCCACCCGGGATCCCTCGGTAGTGAAAAACTGTTTTTT	CASSHPGSLGSEKLFF
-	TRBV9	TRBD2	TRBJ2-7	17	TGTGCCAGCAGCGCCTACGAGAGACTAGCGGCCCGCTACGAGCAGTACTTC	CASSAYERLAARYEQYF
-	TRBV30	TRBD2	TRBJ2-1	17	TGTGCCTGGAGTCGAACCGGGACTAGCGGGCTTTACAATGAGCAGTTCTTC	CAWSRTGTSGLYNEQFF
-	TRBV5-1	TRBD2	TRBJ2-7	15	TGCGCCAGCAGCTTGGCGGCGGGGGGGCCCTACGAGCAGTACTTC	CASSLAAGGPYEQYF
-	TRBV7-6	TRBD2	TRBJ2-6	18	TGTGCCAGCAGCCCTCGCCAGCGGGGGGTCTCTGGGGCCAACGTCCTGACTTTC	CASSPRQRGVSGANVLTF
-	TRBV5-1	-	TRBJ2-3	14	TGCGCCAGCAGCTCGATGACAGGTCCAGATACGCAGTATTTT	CASSSMTGPDTQYF
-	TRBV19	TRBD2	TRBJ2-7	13	TGTGCCACCGCAGCGGGGGGGCGCTACGAGCAGTACTTC	CATAAGGRYEQYF
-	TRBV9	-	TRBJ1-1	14	TGTGCCAGCAGCTCGCTGAGGGTCGGGGGTGAAGCTTTCTTT	CASSSLRVGGEAFF
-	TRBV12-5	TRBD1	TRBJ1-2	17	TGTGCTAGTGGCCTAAAGACCCTTCAGGACAGGGGCTATGGCTACACCTTC	CASGLKTLQDRGYGYTF
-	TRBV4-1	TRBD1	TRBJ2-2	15	TGCGCCAGCAGCCATTTTACAGGGGACACCGGGGAGCTGTTTTTT	CASSHFTGDTGELFF
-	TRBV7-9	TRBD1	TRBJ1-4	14	TGTGCCAGCAGCGTACAGGGGGCTCTGGAAAAACTGTTTTTT	CASSVQGALEKLFF
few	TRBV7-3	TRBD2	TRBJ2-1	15	TGTGCCAGCAGCTTAATGGGGGGGTCCTACAATGAGCAGTTCTTC	CASSLMGGSYNEQFF
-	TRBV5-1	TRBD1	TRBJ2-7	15	TGCGCCAGCAGCTTGGAGGCAGGGGGCTACCACGAGCAGTACTTC	CASSLEAGGYHEQYF
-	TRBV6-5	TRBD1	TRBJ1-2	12	TGTGCCAGCACCAGGGACAGGGAAGGCTACACCTTC	CASTRDREGYTF
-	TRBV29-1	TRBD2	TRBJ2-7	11	TGCAGCGTTACCAGCGGGAACGAGCAGTACTTC	CSVTSGNEQYF
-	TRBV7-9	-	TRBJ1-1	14	TGTGCCAGCAGCCTTACAGGCAGCAACACTGAAGCTTTCTTT	CASSLTGSNTEAFF
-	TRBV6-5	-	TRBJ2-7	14	TGTGCCAGCAGTGTTCAGGGGCGCTCCTACGAGCAGTACTTC	CASSVQGRSYEQYF
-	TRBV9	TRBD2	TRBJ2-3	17	TGTGCCAGCAGCGGGACTAGCGGGGGGGCCGCCACAGATACGCAGTATTTT	CASSGTSGGAATDTQYF
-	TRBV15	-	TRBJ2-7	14	TGTGCCACCAGCAGGGGGGCAGGGTGGGTCGAGCAGTACTTC	CATSRGAGWVEQYF
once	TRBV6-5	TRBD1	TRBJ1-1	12	TGTGCCAGCAGTGAGGACAGGGCCGAAGCTTTCTTT	CASSEDRAEAFF
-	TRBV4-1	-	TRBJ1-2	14	TGCGCCAGCAGCCAAGGGGGGGAGAACTATGGCTACACCTTC	CASSQGGENYGYTF
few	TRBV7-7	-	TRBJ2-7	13	TGTGCTAGCAGCTTAGCGGAGAGCGACGAGCAGTACTTC	CASSLAESDEQYF
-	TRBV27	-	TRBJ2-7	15	TGTGCCAGCAGCCTTATCGGTCAGGCCTCCTACGAGCAGTACTTC	CASSLIGQASYEQYF
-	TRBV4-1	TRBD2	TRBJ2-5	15	TGCGCCAGCAGCCAACCCCGGGGAGGGCCAGAGACCCAGTACTTC	CASSQPRGGPETQYF
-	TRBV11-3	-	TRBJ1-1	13	TGTGCCCCCCGGGACACCGGGGACACTGAAGCTTTCTTT	CAPRDTGDTEAFF
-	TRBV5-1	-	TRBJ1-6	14	TGCGCCAGCAGTAACAGCTCCTATAATTCACCCCTCCACTTT	CASSNSSYNSPLHF
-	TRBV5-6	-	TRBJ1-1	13	TGTGCCAGCAGCTTGGGTACAGCCACTGAAGCTTTCTTT	CASSLGTATEAFF
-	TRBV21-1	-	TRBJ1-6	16	TGTGCCAGCAGCGATTCGATACCGGGGAATAATTCACCCCTCCACTTT	CASSDSIPGNNSPLHF
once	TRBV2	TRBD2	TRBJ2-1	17	TGTGCCAGCAGTTCCCTCCTAGCGGGGGGACCCGACAATGAGCAGTTCTTC	CASSSLLAGGPDNEQFF
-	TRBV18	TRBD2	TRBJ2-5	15	TGTGCCAGCTCACCATACGCCGCTAGCGGGGAGACCCAGTACTTC	CASSPYAASGETQYF
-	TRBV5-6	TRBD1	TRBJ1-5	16	TGTGCCAGCAGCCGCAGGGGGACCCGGGGGAGTCAGCCCCAGCATTTT	CASSRRGTRGSQPQHF
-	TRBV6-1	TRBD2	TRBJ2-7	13	TGTGCCAGCAGTGACCCGGGACTAGCGGACTCATTATTC	CASSDPGLADSLF
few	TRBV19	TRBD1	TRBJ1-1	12	TGTGCCAGTAGGACAGGGGGGCTTGAAGCTTTCTTT	CASRTGGLEAFF
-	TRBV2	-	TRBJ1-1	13	TGTGCCAGCAGCGAGCGAGGGTACACTGAAGCTTTCTTT	CASSERGYTEAFF
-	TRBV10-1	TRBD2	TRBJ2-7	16	TGCGCCAGCAGTGAGGGGACTAGCGGAGACGGCTACGAGCAGTACTTC	CASSEGTSGDGYEQYF
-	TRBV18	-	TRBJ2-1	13	TGTGCCAGCTCCATCTCGCAGTACAATGAGCAGTTCTTC	CASSISQYNEQFF
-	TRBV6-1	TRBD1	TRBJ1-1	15	TGTGCCAGCAGTGAGGAGACAGGGCCAAGCACTGAAGCTTTCTTT	CASSEETGPSTEAFF
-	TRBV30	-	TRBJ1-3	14	TGTGCCTGGAATGGGCATACGTCTGGAAACACCATATATTTT	CAWNGHTSGNTIYF
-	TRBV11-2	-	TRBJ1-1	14	TGTGCCAGCAGCTTCGGGAGGATGAACACTGAAGCTTTCTTT	CASSFGRMNTEAFF
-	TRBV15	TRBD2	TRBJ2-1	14	TGTGCCACTAGGACTAGCGGAGACTACAATGAGCAGTTCTTC	CATRTSGDYNEQFF
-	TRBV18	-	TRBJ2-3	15	TGTGCCAGCTCACGCACAGGAACTAGCACAGATACGCAGTATTTT	CASSRTGTSTDTQYF
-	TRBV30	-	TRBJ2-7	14	TGTGCCTGGGAACCCATAACGGGCTCCTACGAGCAGTACTTC	CAWEPITGSYEQYF
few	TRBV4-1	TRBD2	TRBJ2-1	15	TGCGCCAGCAGCCAGAGGGGGACTAGCGGGTTTGAACAGTTCTTC	CASSQRGTSGFEQFF
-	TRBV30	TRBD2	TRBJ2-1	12	TGTGCCTGGACTAGCGGCTACAATGAGCAGTTCTTC	CAWTSGYNEQFF
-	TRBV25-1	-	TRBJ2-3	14	TGTGCCAGCAGTGTAGGTGCGGGTACAGATACGCAGTATTTT	CASSVGAGTDTQYF
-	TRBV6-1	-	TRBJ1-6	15	TGTGCCACTAAAGTCGGGACAAACTATAATTCACCCCTCCACTTT	CATKVGTNYNSPLHF
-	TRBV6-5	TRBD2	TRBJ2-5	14	TGTGCCAGCAGTTACGGACTAGGGGAGGAGACCCAGTACTTC	CASSYGLGEETQYF
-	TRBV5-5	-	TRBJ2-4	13	TGTGCCAGCAGCTTGGACTCCTGGGCCATTCAGTACTTC	CASSLDSWAIQYF
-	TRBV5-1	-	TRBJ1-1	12	TGCGCCAGCAGCTTGATTAGGGGCGAAGCTTTCTTT	CASSLIRGEAFF
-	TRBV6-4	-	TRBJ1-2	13	TGTGCCAGCAGTGAAGGGGCAGCCGGTGGCTACACCTTC	CASSEGAAGGYTF